Below, 13 T cell receptor beta chains from the same sample are listed, as sequenced in a study of cytomegalovirus exposure and HLA in healthy donors. 13 Jbeta primers and 60 Vbeta primers were used for the PCR. The table came from immunoSEQ multiplex PCR; TCRdb's copy has only in-frame clones and leaves some out. The top ten hold under 15% of the sample, which has about 160,000 clones, around 81% seen once. The specimen sequenced was PBMCs. All receptors come from a woman aged 45-65 years in good health and CMV-seronegative.

The chain has TRBV6-4 and TRBJ1-1; D is perhaps TRBD1 (6 bases). The CDR3 loop spans 14 amino acids. CDR1 is MRHNA, CDR2 SNTAGT, per germline. Deletions cut 5 bases from V and 5 bases from J, with 15 bases between. CDR3 residues: CASSPRTDGTEAFF. Here the CDR3 DNA reads TGTGCCAGCAGTCCTCGGACAGACGGGACTGAAGCTTTCTTT.

V and J are TRBV27 and TRBJ2-7, with D maybe TRBD2 (6 bases). The V gene lost 0 bases and the J gene lost 3 bases, with 15 bases spanning the gap. The CDR3 has 16 amino acids. Germline CDR1 and CDR2: MNHEY and SMNVEV (reference sequence). The CDR3 DNA follows: TGTGCCAGCAGTTTATCGGGAGGCTCGCCGTTCTACGAGCAGTACTTC. It codes for CASSLSGGSPFYEQYF.

This clone came up a few times. The V gene is TRBV7-8, the J gene TRBJ2-7, with a possible D match to TRBD1 (6 bases). This CDR3 is 15 amino acids long. V was shortened by 2 bases and J by 6 bases, with 17 bases between the two germline ends. In germline, CDR1 is SGHVS, CDR2 FQNEAQ. CDR3 DNA sequence: TGTGCCAGCAGCTTAAACCGACAGGCAGACTTCGAGCAGTACTTC. Protein product: CASSLNRQADFEQYF.

The chain joins TRBV10-3 to TRBJ1-2; 8 bases map to TRBD1. The V and J ends lost 4 bases and 7 bases, in that order; junction bases with no gene match: 8. Germline loops: CDR1 ENHRY, CDR2 SYGVKD. This CDR3 contains 14 residues. The chain's CDR3 is CAISGNLQGVGYTF. DNA of the CDR3: TGTGCCATCAGTGGGAACTTACAGGGGGTTGGCTACACCTTC.

This chain joins TRBV5-1 and TRBJ2-2; no clear D gene. Germline V CDR1 and CDR2: SGHRS, YFSETQ. Trimming stripped 0 bases from V and 0 bases from J, with 3 bases between. This CDR3 has 14 amino acids. As DNA, the CDR3 is TGCGCCAGCAGCTTGGCTACGAACACCGGGGAGCTGTTTTTT. Translated: CASSLATNTGELFF.

This sequence joins TRBV9 and TRBJ2-1, with TRBD2 matching 10 bases. CDR3 length: 15 residues. Losses at the gene ends were 2 bases for V and 12 bases for J; bases not matched to a gene: 11. From germline, CDR1 is SGDLS and CDR2 YYNGEE. The CDR3 here is CASSVSSGGLPVQFF. The CDR3 bases are TGTGCCAGCAGCGTGTCTAGCGGGGGCCTTCCGGTGCAGTTCTTC.

The V gene is TRBV28, the J gene TRBJ2-5; no clear D gene. CDR3 length: 16 amino acids. In germline, CDR1 is MDHEN, CDR2 SYDVKM. Trimming pared 6 bases from V and 5 bases from J, leaving 22 bases between. CDR3 sequence reads: CASRSWSLTRAETQYF. The CDR3 coding sequence is TGTGCCAGCAGGAGCTGGAGTCTAACACGAGCGGAGACCCAGTACTTC. Complete variable domain (other parts from reference TRBV28 and TRBJ2-5): DVKVTQSSRYLVKRTGEKVFLECVQDMDHENMFWYRQDPGLGLRLIYFSYDVKMKEKGDIPEGYSVSREKKERFSLILESASTNQTSMYLCASRSWSLTRAETQYFGPGTRLLVL.

The gene calls are TRBV7-2 and TRBJ1-3, with TRBD1 matching over 8 bases. The CDR3 spans 15 residues. CDR1 is SGHTA, CDR2 FQGNSA, per germline. The junction had 4 bases not matched to a gene; V was cut back by 4 bases and J by 2 bases. CDR3 DNA sequence: TGTGCCAGCAGCTCCTTGACAGGGGCTGGAAACACCATATATTTT. Amino acids: CASSSLTGAGNTIYF.

This clone was seen only once. The rearrangement joins TRBV4-3 to TRBJ2-5, with 12 nucleotides matching TRBD2. The J call may not be correct, given that the DNA end is closer to TRBJ2-7. The CDR3 consists of 17 residues. Germline V gene data show CDR1 as LGHNA and CDR2 as YSLEER. CDR3 sequence: CASSQDGTSGGTYEQYF. The CDR3, as DNA: TGCGCCAGCAGCCAAGATGGCACTAGCGGGGGGACCTACGAGCAGTACTTC.

This rearrangement joins TRBV6-1 to TRBJ2-1; TRBD1 might be the D (5 bases). The CDR3 runs to 11 residues. Trimming took off 6 bases at V and 9 bases at J, with 9 bases between the two ends. CDR1 is MNHNS, CDR2 SASEGT, per germline. CDR3 sequence reads: CASSLQVEQFF. CDR3 sequence (DNA): TGTGCCAGCAGCCTACAGGTTGAGCAGTTCTTC.

The chain employs TRBV7-2 and TRBJ1-2; D possibly corresponds to TRBD1 (5 bases). CDR1 and CDR2 (germline): SGHTA, FQGNSA. The CDR3 runs 15 residues. V gave up 0 bases and J gave up 1 base, with 9 bases separating them. CDR3 in amino acids: CASSLAQGLNYGYTF. Written as DNA, the CDR3 is TGTGCCAGCAGCTTAGCCCAGGGACTTAACTATGGCTACACCTTC.

This clone was seen more than once but under ten times. The rearrangement links TRBV7-2 to TRBJ2-7; 9 nucleotides align to TRBD1. The CDR3 runs 15 residues. V was clipped by 6 bases and J by 6 bases; unmatched bases: 12. Germline values: CDR1 SGHTA, CDR2 FQGNSA. The CDR3 is CASSFLGQGYGEQYF. CDR3 DNA sequence: TGTGCCAGCAGTTTTCTGGGACAGGGTTACGGCGAGCAGTACTTC.

This chain joins TRBV5-1 and TRBJ1-2; D not resolved. The CDR3 runs to 15 residues. Trimming removed 0 bases from V and 1 base from J, with 10 bases in between. Germline V gene data show CDR1 as SGHRS and CDR2 as YFSETQ. The CDR3 nucleotides are TGCGCCAGCAGCTTGGCGGGAGAGATTAACTATGGCTACACCTTC. Amino acid sequence: CASSLAGEINYGYTF.